A single sample is the source of the 24 T cell receptor beta chains below, sequenced in a study of tumor and adjacent non-tumor tissue in lung cancer. No cell sorting was done before RNA was extracted from the tissue. Three rounds of nested PCR, following a modified ARM-PCR protocol, produced the TCRbeta library. Each CDR3 protein is one row after TCRdb ran MiXCR on the multiplex PCR reads. This table holds 91,000 or so distinct CDR3 sequences, just over 65% found once. Sequences were obtained from lung tumor tissue. The receptors come from a man aged 55-75 years with non-small cell lung cancer.

This clonotype was counted ten times or more. This chain joins TRBV20-1 and TRBJ2-3; 11 bases match TRBD2. The CDR3 has 13 amino acids. The V gene end was trimmed by 6 bases and the J gene end by 4 bases; junction bases not matched to a gene: 3. Germline V CDR1 and CDR2: DFQATT, SNEGSKA (reference sequence). CDR3 amino acids: CSAPGLAADTQYF. DNA for the CDR3: TGCAGTGCACCGGGACTAGCGGCAGATACGCAGTATTTT.

Remarks on this clonotype: A read error is likely, as this CDR3 ends without the conserved phenylalanine or tryptophan. The chain has TRBV4-1 and TRBJ1-2; D gene unclear. This CDR3 has 16 residues. Germline V gene sequence: CDR1 MGHRA, CDR2 YSYEKL. DNA for the CDR3: TGCGCCAGTAGCCAAGCAAGCCCTGACATGGCCGGCGGCTACACCGTC. Translating gives CASSQASPDMAGGYTV.

This clonotype has at least ten counts. This chain uses TRBV28 with TRBJ2-7; D could derive from TRBD1 or TRBD2 (5 bases each). The CDR3 has 15 residues. CDR1 MDHEN and CDR2 SYDVKM come from the germline V gene. V gave up 5 bases and J gave up 1 base, with 15 bases separating them. CDR3 sequence: CASSPPLEGSYEQYF. The CDR3 DNA sequence: TGTGCCAGCAGTCCCCCCCTAGAGGGGTCCTACGAGCAGTACTTC. The complete variable domain, with remaining parts taken from reference TRBV28 and TRBJ2-7, reads DVKVTQSSRYLVKRTGEKVFLECVQDMDHENMFWYRQDPGLGLRLIYFSYDVKMKEKGDIPEGYSVSREKKERFSLILESASTNQTSMYLCASSPPLEGSYEQYFGPGTRLTVT.

In the case of this clonotype: Without the conserved terminal phenylalanine or tryptophan, this CDR3 likely stems from a read error. The chain recombines TRBV14 with TRBJ1-6; the D is unclear. The CDR3 runs 16 residues. Germline V gene lookup returns CDR1 SGHDN and CDR2 FVKESK. CDR3 in amino acids: CAGSHLFEGNSSPLHS. The CDR3 nucleotides are TGTGCCGGCAGCCACCTATTCGAAGGGAATAGTTCACCCCTCCACTCT.

This clonotype was counted many times. The chain uses TRBV10-3 and TRBJ2-6; TRBD2 is a possible D gene (7 bases). The CDR3 has 17 residues. V lost 0 bases, J lost 4 bases, and 13 bases lay in between. Looked up from germline, CDR1 is ENHRY and CDR2 is SYGVKD. As DNA, the CDR3 is TGTGCCATCAGTGAGTCTAAGGGGGGGACCGGGGCCAACGTCCTGACTTTC. Its translation is CAISESKGGTGANVLTF.

The table lists this clonotype with many counts. The chain recombines TRBV6-1 with TRBJ1-1; D not resolved. V dropped 0 bases and J dropped 8 bases, with 10 bases sitting between them. This CDR3 region has 13 residues. Germline-derived CDR1 and CDR2 are MNHNS and SASEGT. The CDR3 coding sequence is TGTGCCAGCAGTGAAGCTCGTTTAAGCGAAGCTTTCTTT. The encoded protein is CASSEARLSEAFF.

As concerns this clonotype: Since a much larger clone is just one base distant, this may be a read error. The chain carries TRBV6-2 or TRBV6-3 and TRBJ2-1, with D tentatively TRBD2 (7 bases). With 7 bases removed from V and 2 bases from J, the gap between germline ends came to 18 bases. The CDR3 covers 16 residues. The germline gives CDR1 MNHEY, CDR2 SVGEGT. CDR3 coding DNA: TGTGCCAGCAAGGGGGGGGCGGGAGTACCCTACAATGAGCAGTTCTTC. Its protein product is CASKGGAGVPYNEQFF.

Note on this clonotype: The missing conserved phenylalanine or tryptophan at the end of this CDR3 makes a read error likely. The chain recombines TRBV6-1 with TRBJ2-3; D perhaps matches TRBD2 (6 bases). The CDR3 extends over 16 amino acids. CDR1 and CDR2 from the germline V gene are MNHNS and SASEGT. V was cut by 5 bases and J by 0 bases, with 15 bases left in between. The CDR3 DNA follows: TGTGCCAGCAGTACCCAGACTAGTCGGAGCACAGATACGCAGTATCTT. Translating it yields CASSTQTSRSTDTQYL.

This chain uses TRBV10-3 with TRBJ2-5; 12 bases are a match to TRBD1. V dropped 10 bases and J dropped 2; count of bases not matched to a gene: 5. Germline values: CDR1 ENHRY, CDR2 SYGVKD. The CDR3 contains 14 residues. The CDR3, as DNA: TGTGCCACCCGGGACAGGGGGCTTCAAGAGACCCAGTACTTC. As protein: CATRDRGLQETQYF.

In the case of this clonotype: One end of the junction fails to match germline, which may point to a read error. This chain uses TRBV30 with TRBJ2-6; perhaps D is TRBD1 or TRBD2 (5 bases each). The CDR3 contains 15 residues. Germline V gene data show CDR1 as GTSNPN and CDR2 as SVGIG (reference sequence). In DNA, the CDR3 is TGTGCCCTCGCCCCTGGACTGGGTGGGGCCAACCTCCTGACTTTC. This codes for CALAPGLGGANLLTF.

About this clonotype: Germline is not matched at one junction end, which may reflect a read error. The chain combines TRBV11-2 with TRBJ2-3; no clear D. This CDR3 comprises 16 residues. Germline V CDR1 and CDR2: SGHAT, FQNNGV. The CDR3 protein is CASSLDGRENTDTQYF. CDR3 nucleotide sequence: TGTGCCAGTAGCTTAGACGGCCGAGAGAACACAGATACGCAGTATTTT.

This clonotype was seen repeatedly, ten times or more. This chain links TRBV19 with TRBJ2-3, with D uncertain. The CDR3 sequence is 13 residues long. The ends were cut back, 1 base at V and 4 bases at J, with 6 bases in the middle. CDR1 LNHDA and CDR2 SQIVND come from the germline V gene (reference sequence). CDR3 protein: CASSIARADTQYF. CDR3 bases: TGTGCCAGTAGTATAGCGAGAGCAGATACGCAGTATTTT.

The V and J genes are TRBV5-5 and TRBJ1-3; 7 bases fit TRBD1. V lost 8 bases, J lost 7 bases, and 12 bases stayed unmatched. Germline CDR1 SGHKS, CDR2 YYEKEE (reference sequence). The CDR3 contains 14 residues. CDR3 region: CARNPTGSGNTIYF. DNA of the CDR3: TGTGCCAGGAACCCGACAGGGAGTGGGAACACCATATATTTT.

There are a few counts of this clonotype. Mismatch with germline at one junction end may stem from a read error. The chain recombines TRBV28 with TRBJ2-5; D is uncertain. Germline CDR1 is MDHEN and CDR2 is SYDVKM. The CDR3 sequence is 14 residues long. CDR3 coding DNA: TGTGCCAGCAGTTTGACCCGGTGCCAAGAGACCCAGTATTTC. Translated, it gives CASSLTRCQETQYF. The full variable domain, rest sourced from reference TRBV28 and TRBJ2-5, is DVKVTQSSRYLVKRTGEKVFLECVQDMDHENMFWYRQDPGLGLRLIYFSYDVKMKEKGDIPEGYSVSREKKERFSLILESASTNQTSMYLCASSLTRCQETQYFGPGTRLLVL.

In regard to this clonotype: One end of the junction varies from germline; a read error may be responsible. The rearrangement uses TRBV4-3 and TRBJ2-7; 10 bases match TRBD1. There are 15 residues in the CDR3. The germline gives CDR1 LGHNA, CDR2 YSLEER. CDR3 in amino acids: CASTHRDRGGYKQYF. The CDR3 coding sequence is TGCGCCAGCACCCACCGGGACAGGGGCGGCTACAAGCAGTACTTC.

The chain couples TRBV6-1 to TRBJ2-3, with a weak D call TRBD2 (5 bases). Germline V gene sequence: CDR1 MNHNS, CDR2 SASEGT. V was shortened by 7 bases and J by 3 bases, with 20 bases between the two germline ends. This CDR3 comprises 16 residues. The CDR3 sequence is CASTVRAVVLTDTQYF. CDR3 sequence (DNA): TGTGCCAGCACTGTGCGGGCGGTAGTGTTAACAGATACGCAGTATTTT.

For this clonotype: A read error may produce the germline difference seen at one junction end. The V and J genes are TRBV5-6 and TRBJ2-3; a weak D match, TRBD2 (6 bases). The CDR3 runs 15 residues. The germline CDR1 and CDR2 sequences are SGHDT and YYEEEE. CDR3 bases: TGTGTCAGCAGCTTGGACTTAACTAGCACATATACGCAGTATTTT. Translated, it gives CVSSLDLTSTYTQYF.

Concerning this clonotype: A much more abundant neighbour one base away suggests this may be a read error. The chain has TRBV5-4 and TRBJ2-1; tentative D call: TRBD1 (6 bases). CDR1 SGHNT and CDR2 YYREEE come from the germline V gene (reference sequence). This CDR3 region has 13 residues. CDR3 DNA sequence: TGTGTCAGCAGCTTCCCCCAGGGGTATGAGCAGTTCTTC. Its translation is CVSSFPQGYEQFF.

In the case of this clonotype: Because the CDR3 is missing its conserved closing phenylalanine or tryptophan, this is likely a read error. The V and J genes are TRBV11-1 and TRBJ1-1; weak D call: TRBD1 (5 bases). CDR1 is SGHAT and CDR2 is FQDESV in the germline V gene (reference sequence). This CDR3 is built from 14 residues. In nucleotides, the CDR3 is TGTGCCTGCAGCACCGCTGGGGGTCCCACTGAAGCTTTCTTG. Translating gives CACSTAGGPTEAFL.

A word on this clonotype: One junction end does not reproduce the germline sequence, and a read error may be involved. The gene calls are TRBV4-1 and TRBJ1-2; TRBD1 matches 7 bases. Per the germline V gene, CDR1 is MGHRA and CDR2 is YSYEKL. There are 15 residues in the CDR3. The CDR3 bases are TGCGCCAGCAGCCAGGACAGACAGGGCAGCTATGGGTACACCTTC. This gives the protein CASSQDRQGSYGYTF.

Only a few counts were recorded for this clonotype. Being one base from a much bigger clone, this may be a read error. V gene TRBV5-6 combines with J gene TRBJ2-1, with D tentatively TRBD2 (6 bases). This CDR3 spans 13 amino acids. Trimming removed 4 bases from V and 5 bases from J, with 10 bases in between. Germline values: CDR1 SGHDT, CDR2 YYEEEE. CDR3 sequence: CASSPGSHNEQFF. The CDR3 DNA follows: TGTGCCAGCAGCCCCGGGAGCCACAATGAGCAGTTCTTC.

On this clonotype itself: At one end the junction does not follow the germline gene, possibly because of a read error. The V call is TRBV9, the J call TRBJ2-1, with D uncertain. Per germline, CDR1 SGDLS and CDR2 YYNGEE. The length of the CDR3 is 14 residues. In nucleotides, the CDR3 is TGTGCTAGCAGCCCCGGGTCCTCGAGCAATGAGCAGTTCTTC. Protein: CASSPGSSSNEQFF.

This sequence joins TRBV5-1 and TRBJ2-7; D may be TRBD1 or TRBD2 (5 bases each). In germline, CDR1 is SGHRS, CDR2 YFSETQ. This CDR3 has 15 residues. With 4 bases removed from V and 8 bases from J, the gap between germline ends came to 22 bases. The CDR3 reads CASSTGDGTQYKQYF. In DNA form, the CDR3 reads TGCGCCAGCAGCACTGGGGACGGTACACAGTACAAGCAGTACTTC.

The chain couples TRBV5-4 to TRBJ2-2; weak D call: TRBD1 (5 bases). V was pared by 8 bases and J by 7 bases, with 21 bases between. Germline V gene data show CDR1 as SGHNT and CDR2 as YYREEE (reference sequence). The CDR3 contains 15 residues. In DNA form, the CDR3 reads TGTGCCAGTAGCCTTGGCAGGGTGGTAAACGGGGAGCTGTTTTTT. This sequence encodes CASSLGRVVNGELFF.